A selection of T cell receptor beta chains follows, all from one sample in a study of blood T cell repertoires in COVID-19. Sequencing used immunoSEQ multiplex PCR; TCRdb keeps in-frame clones, though not all of them. The sample lists tens of thousands of clones; 78% were seen once. Sequenced sample: peripheral blood. The receptors were sampled from a woman aged 55-69 years with acute or convalescent COVID-19. The CDR3 runs from the conserved cysteine through the conserved F or W. The D gene is left open where the match is weak. The listing skips clone size in some rows; elsewhere it reads once, few, many or a size class.

V	J	size	D	CDR3	DNA
TRBV28	TRBJ2-3	few	TRBD2	CASSFHPGGLTGLAGAYTDTQYF	TGTGCCAGCAGTTTTCACCCTGGCGGACTAACCGGACTAGCGGGGGCCTACACAGATACGCAGTATTTT
TRBV3-1/TRBV3-2	TRBJ1-2	-	-	CASSTRASAAGYTF	TGTGCCAGCAGCACGCGGGCCTCTGCAGCCGGCTACACCTTC
TRBV4-1	TRBJ1-1	-	-	CASSLQGNTEAFF	TGCGCCAGCAGCCTTCAGGGTAACACTGAAGCTTTCTTT
TRBV6-5	TRBJ1-2	-	TRBD1	CASSHLQGYYGYTF	TGTGCCAGCAGCCATTTACAGGGGTACTATGGCTACACCTTC
TRBV19	TRBJ1-2	-	TRBD1	CASRSYLQGENYGYTF	TGTGCCAGTAGGTCTTACCTACAGGGGGAAAACTATGGCTACACCTTC
TRBV7-8	TRBJ1-2	few	TRBD1	CASSLNPGQGYGYTF	TGTGCCAGCAGCTTGAACCCGGGACAGGGCTATGGCTACACCTTC
TRBV5-1	TRBJ2-1	-	-	CASSLELVGEQFF	TGCGCCAGCAGCTTGGAACTAGTGGGGGAGCAGTTCTTC
TRBV5-4	TRBJ1-1	-	TRBD1	CATLGQESNTEAFF	TGTGCCACCCTAGGACAGGAGTCGAACACTGAAGCTTTCTTT
TRBV28	TRBJ2-2	-	-	CASFPGDTNTGELFF	TGTGCGAGTTTTCCCGGAGATACGAACACCGGGGAGCTGTTTTTT
TRBV30	TRBJ1-2	few	TRBD1	CAWTTQGAGGYTF	TGTGCCTGGACTACACAGGGGGCGGGTGGCTACACCTTC
TRBV6-5	TRBJ2-7	few	TRBD1	CASQHPGQGAYEQYF	TGTGCCAGCCAACACCCGGGACAGGGGGCGTACGAGCAGTACTTC
TRBV5-1	TRBJ1-1	-	-	CASSPGEGPEAFF	TGCGCCAGCAGCCCGGGGGAGGGGCCCGAAGCTTTCTTT